The 18 T cell receptor beta chains listed next were all sequenced from one sample in a study of control samples from healthy donors and cancer patients. Measured with immunoSEQ multiplex PCR; TCRdb has only the in-frame clones, and not every one. The table includes roughly 69,000 clones, 83% detected once. The sequencing sample was made of blood. The receptors were sampled from a man between 60 and 70 years old in good health.

CDR3 DNA sequence: TGCGCCAGCAGCGTCGGGACTAGCGGGAGGGCGCGGGAGACCCAGTACTTC. This encodes CASSVGTSGRARETQYF. The gene calls are TRBV5-1 and TRBJ2-5; 16 positions match TRBD2. The V segment lost 4 bases and the J segment 5 bases; nucleotides outside the gene matches: 8. The CDR3 is 17 residues long. Germline loops: CDR1 SGHRS, CDR2 YFSETQ.

The V gene is TRBV4-3, the J gene TRBJ2-1; 10 bases map to TRBD1. Germline CDR1 and CDR2: LGHNA and YSLEER. The CDR3 covers 17 residues. J gave up 6 bases and V 1 base, and 9 bases lay outside the gene matches. In nucleotides, the CDR3 is TGCGCCAGCAGCCAAGGGGCCGGGACAGGGGCCTTCAATGAGCAGTTCTTC. This encodes CASSQGAGTGAFNEQFF.

The chain employs TRBV30 and TRBJ2-3; D is unresolved. The germline CDR1 and CDR2 sequences are GTSNPN and SVGIG (reference sequence). The CDR3 has 14 amino acids. The ends were cut back, 4 bases at V and 0 bases at J, with 11 bases in the middle. CDR3 residues: CAWKGRASTDTQYF. CDR3 in DNA: TGTGCCTGGAAGGGCCGGGCTAGCACAGATACGCAGTATTTT.

The chain recombines TRBV12-3 or TRBV12-4 with TRBJ1-1, with D perhaps TRBD1 (5 bases). The CDR3 is 13 amino acids. V shed 6 bases and J shed 7 bases, with 15 bases lying between them. This CDR3 is CASRPRQSGEAFF. The CDR3 DNA follows: TGTGCCAGCAGACCCCGACAGTCGGGTGAAGCTTTCTTT.

The rearrangement uses TRBV21-1 and TRBJ2-2; the table's D call TRBD2 went unverified against the DNA. TRBV21-1 is assigned pseudogene status. CDR3 size: 20 residues. Here the CDR3 reads CASSKRAVKGLAGNTGELFF. CDR3 DNA sequence: TGTGCCAGCAGCAAAAGGGCTGTCAAGGGACTAGCGGGAAATACCGGGGAGCTGTTTTTT.

The rearrangement uses TRBV28 and TRBJ2-6; no definite D call. With 5 bases removed from V and 1 base from J, the gap between germline ends came to 9 bases. In germline, CDR1 is MDHEN, CDR2 SYDVKM. This CDR3 contains 15 residues. The CDR3: CASSPRVSGANVLTF. Written as DNA, the CDR3 is TGTGCCAGCAGTCCAAGAGTTTCTGGGGCCAACGTCCTGACTTTC.

The rearrangement links TRBV30 to TRBJ2-1; D perhaps matches TRBD1 (7 bases). Germline values: CDR1 GTSNPN, CDR2 SVGIG (reference sequence). This CDR3 has 11 amino acids. Trimming pared 4 bases from V and 7 bases from J, leaving 8 bases between. The CDR3 is CAWTGGNEQFF. CDR3 in DNA: TGTGCCTGGACAGGGGGGAATGAGCAGTTCTTC.

This clone has only a few counts. The chain combines TRBV6-2 or TRBV6-3 with TRBJ2-1; D not certain. The CDR3 runs 12 residues. The V and J ends lost 4 bases and 7 bases respectively, with 8 bases between them. Per the germline V gene, CDR1 is MNHEY and CDR2 is SVGEGT. DNA for the CDR3: TGTGCCAGCAGTTCTGGGTGGAATGAGCAGTTCTTC. Its translation: CASSSGWNEQFF.

This chain links TRBV7-9 with TRBJ1-5; 8 bases align to TRBD1. The CDR3 has 16 amino acids. Germline V gives CDR1 SEHNR, CDR2 FQNEAQ (reference sequence). V lost 4 bases and J lost 3; bases outside the gene matches: 8. The CDR3 loop is CASSSTGGRDNQPQHF. The DNA for the CDR3 is TGTGCCAGCAGCTCCACAGGGGGAAGGGACAATCAGCCCCAGCATTTT.

V and J are TRBV24-1 and TRBJ2-1, with unresolved D. The CDR3 totals 12 residues. Deletions cut 5 bases from V and 9 bases from J, with 10 bases between. The germline gives CDR1 KGHDR, CDR2 SFDVKD. The CDR3 is CATSGTYREQFF. CDR3 DNA: TGTGCCACCAGTGGGACCTATCGTGAGCAGTTCTTC.

CDR3 amino acids: CASRDSVTNTEAFF. The CDR3 DNA follows: TGCGCCAGCAGAGACTCGGTCACCAACACTGAAGCTTTCTTT. This sequence joins TRBV5-1 and TRBJ1-1, with D unclear. CDR1 and CDR2 (germline): SGHRS, YFSETQ. The CDR3 has 14 amino acids. The ends were cut back, 5 bases at V and 2 bases at J, with 13 bases in the middle.

This chain uses TRBV21-1 with TRBJ2-1; the table's D gene call, TRBD2, was not cross checked with the DNA. TRBV21-1 represents a pseudogene. This CDR3 has 17 residues. The CDR3 bases are TGTGCCAGCAGCAAAACGTCTGCCGTGGGAGGGCCCAATGAGCAGTTCTTC. Its translation is CASSKTSAVGGPNEQFF.

The chain is built from TRBV7-2 and TRBJ1-4; D remains ambiguous. The V end lost 5 bases, the J end lost 6 bases, and 13 bases lay between the germline ends. The CDR3 has 14 residues. Germline CDR1 and CDR2: SGHTA and FQGNSA. CDR3 amino acids: CASSPDLLDEKLFF. The DNA of the CDR3 is TGTGCCAGCAGCCCGGACTTATTGGATGAAAAACTGTTTTTT.

The CDR3 reads CATSDQGRNSNEQFF. CDR3 nucleotides: TGTGCCACCAGTGACCAGGGGAGGAATTCCAATGAGCAGTTCTTC. This sequence joins TRBV24-1 and TRBJ2-1; either TRBD1 or TRBD2 may supply D (6 bases each). The germline V gene encodes CDR1 KGHDR and CDR2 SFDVKD. The CDR3 consists of 15 residues. The V end was cut by 4 bases, the J end by 6 bases, with 15 bases between.

In its sample, this clone was seen once. The chain links TRBV7-9 to TRBJ1-5; 7 bases align to TRBD1. CDR3 length: 14 amino acids. CDR1 and CDR2 from the germline V gene are SEHNR and FQNEAQ (reference sequence). Germline trimming cut 2 bases from V and 9 bases from J; bases unmatched to any gene: 7. Here the CDR3 reads CASSLTGDQWPQHF. Written as DNA, the CDR3 is TGTGCCAGCAGCTTAACAGGGGATCAGTGGCCCCAGCATTTT. Together with reference TRBV7-9 and TRBJ1-5, the CDR3 gives the full variable domain: DTGVSQNPRHKITKRGQNVTFRCDPISEHNRLYWYRQTLGQGPEFLTYFQNEAQLEKSRLLSDRFSAERPKGSFSTLEIQRTEQGDSAMYLCASSLTGDQWPQHFGDGTRLSIL.

This clone was recorded only once. V and J are TRBV6-5 and TRBJ1-1; D is perhaps TRBD1 (6 bases). CDR1 and CDR2 (germline): MNHEY, SVGAGI. Trimming removed 8 bases from V and 3 bases from J, with 13 bases in between. The CDR3 loop spans 13 amino acids. Written as DNA, the CDR3 is TGTGCCAGCGGCAGGGGTTCGGACACTGAAGCTTTCTTT. Its translation: CASGRGSDTEAFF.

This clone was found a few times. Other DNA sequences in this specimen translate into the identical CDR3. The chain employs TRBV3-1 (or the pseudogene TRBV3-2) and TRBJ2-7; D possibly corresponds to TRBD2 (5 bases). From germline, CDR1 is LGHDT and CDR2 YNNKEL (reference sequence). This CDR3 region has 14 residues. Trimming removed 1 base at V and 2 bases at J, with 9 bases between. The DNA for the CDR3 is TGTGCCAGCAGCCAAGTACCCGGGACCTACGAGCAGTACTTC. Protein product: CASSQVPGTYEQYF.

The gene calls are TRBV5-1 and TRBJ2-7; maybe TRBD1 (5 bases). From germline, CDR1 is SGHRS and CDR2 YFSETQ. Trimming shortened V by 0 bases and J by 2 bases, and 9 bases separated the two germline ends. The CDR3 consists of 14 residues. CDR3 DNA sequence: TGCGCCAGCAGCTTGGCCGCGACAGCCTACGAGCAGTACTTC. Translation gives CASSLAATAYEQYF.